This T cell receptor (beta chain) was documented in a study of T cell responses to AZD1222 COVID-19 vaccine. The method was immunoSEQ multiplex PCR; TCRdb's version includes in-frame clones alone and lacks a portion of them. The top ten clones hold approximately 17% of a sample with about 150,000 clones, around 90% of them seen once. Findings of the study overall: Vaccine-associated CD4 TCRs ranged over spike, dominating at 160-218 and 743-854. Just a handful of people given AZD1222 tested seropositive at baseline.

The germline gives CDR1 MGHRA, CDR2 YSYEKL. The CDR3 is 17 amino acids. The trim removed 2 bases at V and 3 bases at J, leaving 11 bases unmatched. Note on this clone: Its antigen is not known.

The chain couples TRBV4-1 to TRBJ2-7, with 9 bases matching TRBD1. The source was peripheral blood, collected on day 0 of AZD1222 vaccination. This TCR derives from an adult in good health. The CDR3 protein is CASSQKRDRAPLYEQYF. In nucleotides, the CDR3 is TGCGCCAGCAGCCAAAAGAGGGACAGGGCCCCTCTCTACGAGCAGTACTTC.